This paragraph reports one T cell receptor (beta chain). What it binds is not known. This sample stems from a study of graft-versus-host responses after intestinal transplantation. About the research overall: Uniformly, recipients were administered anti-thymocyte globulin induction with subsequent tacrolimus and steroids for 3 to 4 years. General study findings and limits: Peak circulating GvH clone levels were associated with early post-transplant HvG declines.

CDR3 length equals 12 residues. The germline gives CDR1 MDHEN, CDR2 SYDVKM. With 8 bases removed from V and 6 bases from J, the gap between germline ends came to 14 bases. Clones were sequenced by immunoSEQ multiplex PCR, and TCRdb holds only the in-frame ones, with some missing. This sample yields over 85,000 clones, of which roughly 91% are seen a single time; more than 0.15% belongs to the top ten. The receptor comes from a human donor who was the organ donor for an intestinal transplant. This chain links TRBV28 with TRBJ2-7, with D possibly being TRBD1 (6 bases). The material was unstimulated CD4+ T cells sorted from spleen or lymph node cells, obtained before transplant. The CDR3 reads CASRKTGLEQYF. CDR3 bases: TGTGCCAGCCGAAAGACAGGACTCGAGCAGTACTTC.